Listed below are T cell receptor beta chains from one sample, sequenced in a study of beta chain features in type 1 diabetes. Here immunoSEQ multiplex PCR was the method, and the copy in TCRdb shows in-frame clones only, minus some. The repertoire holds hundreds of thousands of clones, with approximately 15% as singletons. Sequencing used naive CD4+ T cells from blood. The receptors come from a man younger than 40 in good health. Each CDR3 is given with its conserved first and last residue. The order of the fields is CDR3 DNA, CDR3 protein, J gene, V gene, D gene, clone size. The D gene is left open where the match is weak. Size is omitted from some rows. Given values are once, few, many or a class for expanded clones.

DNA: TGTGCCATGTCCGGGATCTCCTACAATGAGCAGTTCTTC; CDR3: CAMSGISYNEQFF; J: TRBJ2-1; V: TRBV2; D: NA; size: few
DNA: TGTGCCAGCAGCCCCCGGGACAGCCCCTTCTCTGGGGCCAACGTCCTGACTTTC; CDR3: CASSPRDSPFSGANVLTF; J: TRBJ2-6; V: TRBV7-2; D: TRBD1; size: NA
DNA: TGTGCCAGCAGCCCATCTGGGGCCAACGTCCTGACTTTC; CDR3: CASSPSGANVLTF; J: TRBJ2-6; V: TRBV7-9; D: NA; size: few
DNA: TGTGCCAGCAGCTCGAACATCGGGACTAATGAAAAACTGTTTTTT; CDR3: CASSSNIGTNEKLFF; J: TRBJ1-4; V: TRBV7-9; D: NA; size: NA
DNA: TGTGCCAGCAGCGTATCGGCTCGGGGCAATGAGCAGTTCTTC; CDR3: CASSVSARGNEQFF; J: TRBJ2-1; V: TRBV9; D: NA; size: few
DNA: TGTGCCACCTCAACGGGCGTGAACACTGAAGCTTTCTTT; CDR3: CATSTGVNTEAFF; J: TRBJ1-1; V: TRBV14; D: NA; size: NA
DNA: TGCGCCAGCAGCTTGGTGGAGACCCAGTACTTC; CDR3: CASSLVETQYF; J: TRBJ2-5; V: TRBV5-1; D: NA; size: few
DNA: TGCAGCGTGTCCCTAGCACTATGGGATGAGCAGTTCTTC; CDR3: CSVSLALWDEQFF; J: TRBJ2-1; V: TRBV29-1; D: NA; size: many
DNA: TGCAGCGTTGATAGAGGGGAAGGCTACACCTTC; CDR3: CSVDRGEGYTF; J: TRBJ1-2; V: TRBV29-1; D: NA; size: many
DNA: TGTGCCAGCAGTCAGGGTCCCGGGAAGCAGTTCTTC; CDR3: CASSQGPGKQFF; J: TRBJ2-1; V: TRBV6-5; D: NA; size: few
DNA: TGCAGCGTGGCCAGGGGACATGGCTACACCTTC; CDR3: CSVARGHGYTF; J: TRBJ1-2; V: TRBV29-1; D: NA; size: NA
DNA: TGTGCCAGCAGGAACTATGGCTACACCTTC; CDR3: CASRNYGYTF; J: TRBJ1-2; V: TRBV19; D: NA; size: few
DNA: TGTGCCTGGGGTAGACAGGGATGGGATGGCTACACCTTC; CDR3: CAWGRQGWDGYTF; J: TRBJ1-2; V: TRBV30; D: TRBD1; size: NA
DNA: TGTGCCTTGAGTGAATATAGCAATCAGCCCCAGCATTTT; CDR3: CALSEYSNQPQHF; J: TRBJ1-5; V: TRBV30; D: NA; size: NA
DNA: TGTGCCAGCAGCCAAGTAATGCGGGAGGGCCGTAGTGAGCAGTTCTTC; CDR3: CASSQVMREGRSEQFF; J: TRBJ2-1; V: TRBV4-2; D: TRBD2; size: few
DNA: TGCGCCAGCAGCTTGGGGCCCTCCTACAATGAGCAGTTCTTC; CDR3: CASSLGPSYNEQFF; J: TRBJ2-1; V: TRBV5-1; D: NA; size: few
DNA: TGTGCCAGCAGCTCGACTTATAACAGTGTGAATGAGCAGTTCTTC; CDR3: CASSSTYNSVNEQFF; J: TRBJ2-1; V: TRBV7-2; D: NA; size: NA
DNA: TGTGCCAGCAGACTAACAGGGGGCGATGGCTACACCTTC; CDR3: CASRLTGGDGYTF; J: TRBJ1-2; V: TRBV25-1; D: TRBD1; size: many
DNA: TGCAGTGCTAGAGATCAGGGAAAGCAGTTCTTC; CDR3: CSARDQGKQFF; J: TRBJ2-1; V: TRBV20-1; D: NA; size: NA
DNA: TGTGCCAGCAGTTTGAACCGTTTGGGCACAGATACGCAGTATTTT; CDR3: CASSLNRLGTDTQYF; J: TRBJ2-3; V: TRBV28; D: NA; size: NA
DNA: TGTGCCAGCAGCTCGCTTTCCCTACCCCGAAAAGAGACCCAGTACTTC; CDR3: CASSSLSLPRKETQYF; J: TRBJ2-5; V: TRBV7-9; D: NA; size: few
DNA: TGCGCCAGCAGCGCACCGGGACGAGTTAAAGAGACCCAGTACTTC; CDR3: CASSAPGRVKETQYF; J: TRBJ2-5; V: TRBV5-1; D: NA; size: few
DNA: TGTGCCAGCAGCCAAGATCCCGGGACAGGGAGGACGGAGACCCAGTACTTC; CDR3: CASSQDPGTGRTETQYF; J: TRBJ2-5; V: TRBV4-2; D: TRBD1; size: once
DNA: TGCGCCAGCAGCTCAGGACTAGCGCGGCTCACAGATACGCAGTATTTT; CDR3: CASSSGLARLTDTQYF; J: TRBJ2-3; V: TRBV5-1; D: TRBD2; size: few
DNA: TGTGCCTCTCGGGGCGGAGTAAGCACAGATACGCAGTATTTT; CDR3: CASRGGVSTDTQYF; J: TRBJ2-3; V: TRBV7-2; D: NA; size: few
DNA: TGTGCCAGCAGCTTCGGGCAGGGCTCTTGGGAAGAAAAACTGTTTTTT; CDR3: CASSFGQGSWEEKLFF; J: TRBJ1-4; V: TRBV7-9; D: NA; size: few
DNA: TGCAGCGTTGTTCGTGGGACCAGGGTAGCCCAAGAGACCCAGTACTTC; CDR3: CSVVRGTRVAQETQYF; J: TRBJ2-5; V: TRBV29-1; D: NA; size: few
DNA: TGTGCCAGCAGCCAACTGGTAGACGGACGAGAGACCCAGTACTTC; CDR3: CASSQLVDGRETQYF; J: TRBJ2-5; V: TRBV14; D: NA; size: NA
DNA: TGCAGCGTTGATTTGGGGGTCACCGGGGAGCTGTTTTTT; CDR3: CSVDLGVTGELFF; J: TRBJ2-2; V: TRBV29-1; D: NA; size: NA
DNA: TGCGCCAGCAGCCAAGCCAGGATGAGTCACGAGCAGTACTTC; CDR3: CASSQARMSHEQYF; J: TRBJ2-7; V: TRBV4-3; D: NA; size: NA
DNA: TGCGCCAGCAGCCAAGTGGGACTAGCGGGCGCGCGGTTCTTC; CDR3: CASSQVGLAGARFF; J: TRBJ2-1; V: TRBV4-1; D: TRBD2; size: few
DNA: TGCGCCAGCAGTCCAAGAGGCAGGGGCGGGATTGATGAGCAGTTCTTC; CDR3: CASSPRGRGGIDEQFF; J: TRBJ2-1; V: TRBV4-1; D: NA; size: NA